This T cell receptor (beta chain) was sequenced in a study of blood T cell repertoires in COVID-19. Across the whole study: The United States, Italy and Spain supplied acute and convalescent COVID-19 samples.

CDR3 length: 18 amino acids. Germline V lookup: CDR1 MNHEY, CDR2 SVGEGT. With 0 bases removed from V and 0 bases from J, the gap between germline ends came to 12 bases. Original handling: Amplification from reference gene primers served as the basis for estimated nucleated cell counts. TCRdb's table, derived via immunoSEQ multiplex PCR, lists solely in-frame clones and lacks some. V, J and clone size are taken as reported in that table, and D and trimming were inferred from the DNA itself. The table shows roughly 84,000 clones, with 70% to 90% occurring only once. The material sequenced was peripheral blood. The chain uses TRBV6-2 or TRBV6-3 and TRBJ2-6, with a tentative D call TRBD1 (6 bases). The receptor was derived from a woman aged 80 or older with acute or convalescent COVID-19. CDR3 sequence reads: CASSYSIGQPSGANVLTF. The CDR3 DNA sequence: TGTGCCAGCAGTTACTCGATCGGACAGCCCTCTGGGGCCAACGTCCTGACTTTC.